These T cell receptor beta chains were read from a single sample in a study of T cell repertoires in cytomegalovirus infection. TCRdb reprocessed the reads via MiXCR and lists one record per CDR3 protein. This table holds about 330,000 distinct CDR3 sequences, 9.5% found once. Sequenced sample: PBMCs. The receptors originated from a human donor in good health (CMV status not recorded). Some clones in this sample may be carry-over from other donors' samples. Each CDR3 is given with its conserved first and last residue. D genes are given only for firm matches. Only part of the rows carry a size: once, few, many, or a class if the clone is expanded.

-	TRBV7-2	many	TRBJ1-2	TGTGCCAGCAGCTTAGGGTCCGCAGGGAACTATGGCTACACCTTC	CASSLGSAGNYGYTF
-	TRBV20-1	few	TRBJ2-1	TGCAGTGCCACTGGGAGGGGGTTTTCCAATGAGCAGTTCTTC	CSATGRGFSNEQFF
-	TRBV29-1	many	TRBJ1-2	TGCAGCGTTGACCGACATGGGGAAAATGGCTACACCTTC	CSVDRHGENGYTF
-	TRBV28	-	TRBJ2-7	TGTGCCAGCAGTTTACCGTCCCAGCGGAGCTACGAGCAGTACTTC	CASSLPSQRSYEQYF
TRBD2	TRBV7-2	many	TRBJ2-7	TGTGCCAGCAGCTTATTAGGAGCGGGGGCCTACGAGCAGTACTTC	CASSLLGAGAYEQYF
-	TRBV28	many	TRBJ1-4	TGTGCCAGCAGTCCGCCGGCAGGAGTCCCAACTAATGAAAAACTGTTTTTT	CASSPPAGVPTNEKLFF
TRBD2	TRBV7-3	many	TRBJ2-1	TGTGCCAGCAGCTTAAGATCGGCGGGAGGGCATAGTGAGCAGTTCTTC	CASSLRSAGGHSEQFF
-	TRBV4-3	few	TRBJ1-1	TGCGCCAGCAGCCAAGTGGGCAGTTTGACCACTGAAGCTTTCTTT	CASSQVGSLTTEAFF
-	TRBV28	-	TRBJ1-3	TGTGCCAGCAGTCTGTACAAGGGCGGAAACACCATATATTTT	CASSLYKGGNTIYF
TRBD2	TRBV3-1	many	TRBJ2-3	TGTGCCAGCAGCCGGCGGACTAGCGGGGTTTCCACAGATACGCAGTATTTT	CASSRRTSGVSTDTQYF
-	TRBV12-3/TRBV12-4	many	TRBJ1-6	TGTGCCAGCAGTTTAAAGGATAGTAATTCACCCCTCCACTTT	CASSLKDSNSPLHF
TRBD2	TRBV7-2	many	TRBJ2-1	TGTGCCAGCAGCTCGAAAAGCGGGACTAGAAGTTACAATGAGCAGTTCTTC	CASSSKSGTRSYNEQFF
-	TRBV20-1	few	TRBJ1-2	TGCAGTGCTAGGGGGCAGGGGTATGGCTACACCTTC	CSARGQGYGYTF
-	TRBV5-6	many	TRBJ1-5	TGTGCCAGCAGCATCGGACGGGCTAGCAATCAGCCCCAGCATTTT	CASSIGRASNQPQHF
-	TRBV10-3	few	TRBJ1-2	TGTGCCATCAGTGATCAGGTCTATGGCTACACCTTC	CAISDQVYGYTF
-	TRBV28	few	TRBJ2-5	TGTGCCAGCAGTTTTTTCTCGGCGGGGAGGCCAGAGACCCAGTACTTC	CASSFFSAGRPETQYF
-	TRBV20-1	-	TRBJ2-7	TGCAGTGCGCTTCACGGTCGGACCTACGAGCAGTACTTC	CSALHGRTYEQYF
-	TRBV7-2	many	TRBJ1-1	TGTGCCAGCAGCTCAGATCCGAACACTGAAGCTTTCTTT	CASSSDPNTEAFF
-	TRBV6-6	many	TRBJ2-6	TGTGCCAGCAGTCATGACGGAGGAGGGTACGTCCTGACTTTC	CASSHDGGGYVLTF
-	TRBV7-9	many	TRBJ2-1	TGTGCCAGCAGCTTAGTACGGTCCTACAATGAGCAGTTCTTC	CASSLVRSYNEQFF
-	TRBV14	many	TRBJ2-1	TGTGCCAGCAGCCAAGATCTAGGACGGTTCTACAATGAGCAGTTCTTC	CASSQDLGRFYNEQFF
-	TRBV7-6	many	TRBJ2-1	TGTGCCAGCAGCGCCGGGACTCGGGACTATGAGCAGTTCTTC	CASSAGTRDYEQFF
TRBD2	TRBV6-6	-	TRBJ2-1	TGTGCCAGCAGTTACCCGAGCGGGGTCCAAATCAATGAGCAGTTCTTC	CASSYPSGVQINEQFF
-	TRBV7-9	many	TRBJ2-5	TGTGCCAGCAGCGCCGCTGGGGAGACCCAGTACTTC	CASSAAGETQYF
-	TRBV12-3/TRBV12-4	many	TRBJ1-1	TGTGCCAGCAGTTTCTTAGAGGGTGAAGCTTTCTTT	CASSFLEGEAFF
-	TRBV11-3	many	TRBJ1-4	TGTGCCAGCAGCCCAGTGGGGCAGAGGGTCCCTGCAACTAATGAAAAACTGTTTTTT	CASSPVGQRVPATNEKLFF
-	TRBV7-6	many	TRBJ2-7	TGTGCCAGCAGCTTCCAAAGAGGCGAGCAGTACTTC	CASSFQRGEQYF
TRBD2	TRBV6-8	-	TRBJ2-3	TGTGCCAGCAGTTCGGCGGGGTGGGGCGGGGGGGCCCCAGATACGCAGTATTTT	CASSSAGWGGGAPDTQYF
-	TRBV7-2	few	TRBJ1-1	TGTGCCAGCAGCCTGAACAGGGTAGAGGATGAAGCTTTCTTT	CASSLNRVEDEAFF
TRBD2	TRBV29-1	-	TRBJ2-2	TGCAGCGGAACTAGCGGGAGGGGCGGGGAGCTGTTTTTT	CSGTSGRGGELFF
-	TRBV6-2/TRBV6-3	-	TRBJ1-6	TGTGCCAGCAGCTTAAAGTCGGGATCACCCCTCCACTTT	CASSLKSGSPLHF
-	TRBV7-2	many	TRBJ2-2	TGTGCCAGCAGCCACCGGGACACAAGGAGGGCCGGGGAGCTGTTTTTT	CASSHRDTRRAGELFF
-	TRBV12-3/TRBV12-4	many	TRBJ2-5	TGTGCCAGCAGTTTAGGGGGGTACCAAGAGACCCAGTACTTC	CASSLGGYQETQYF
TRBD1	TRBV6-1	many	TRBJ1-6	TGTGCCAGCAGTCCCCGACCGACAGGGGATTCACCCCTCCACTTT	CASSPRPTGDSPLHF
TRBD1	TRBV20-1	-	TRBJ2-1	TGCAGTGCTAGAGAGAGGGGGCGATACAATGAGCAGTTCTTC	CSARERGRYNEQFF
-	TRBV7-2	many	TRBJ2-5	TGTGCCAGCAGCTTCGGGGCGGACCGGGAGACCCAGTACTTC	CASSFGADRETQYF
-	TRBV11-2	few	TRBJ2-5	TGTGCCAGCAGCTTAGGAACGGTTGAGACCCAGTACTTC	CASSLGTVETQYF
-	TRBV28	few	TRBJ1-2	TGTGCCAGCAGTCAGACAGCGCCCTATGGCTACACCTTC	CASSQTAPYGYTF
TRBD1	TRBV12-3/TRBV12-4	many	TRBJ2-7	TGTGCCAGCAGTTTAGCGCTGGGGACAGTTTCCTACGAGCAGTACTTC	CASSLALGTVSYEQYF
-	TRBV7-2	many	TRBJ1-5	TGTGCCAGCAGCCCCACCCACGTAGGCAATCAGCCCCAGCATTTT	CASSPTHVGNQPQHF
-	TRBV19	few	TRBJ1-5	TGTGCCAGTAGTACCCTCATCAATCAGCCCCAGCATTTT	CASSTLINQPQHF
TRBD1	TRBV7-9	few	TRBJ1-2	TGTGCCAGCAAACAGGACAGGGTCGGCTATGGCTACACCTTC	CASKQDRVGYGYTF
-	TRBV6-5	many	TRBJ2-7	TGTGCCAGCAGTCGAACTGGGACGTCCTACGAGCAGTACTTC	CASSRTGTSYEQYF
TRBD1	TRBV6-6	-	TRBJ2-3	TGTGCCAGCAGTGTCCGGACAGGGGGCATCGCGGATACGCAGTATTTT	CASSVRTGGIADTQYF
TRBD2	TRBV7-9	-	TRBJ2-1	TGTGCCAGCAGCTTAGTTAGCGGGCAGTACAATGAGCAGTTCTTC	CASSLVSGQYNEQFF
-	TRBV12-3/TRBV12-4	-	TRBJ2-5	TGTGCCAGCAGTTCCCTTGTGGGGGGCCAAGAGACCCAGTACTTC	CASSSLVGGQETQYF
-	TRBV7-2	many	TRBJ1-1	TGTGCCAGCACCCCAGGGAGGTCGGGCACTGAAGCTTTCTTT	CASTPGRSGTEAFF
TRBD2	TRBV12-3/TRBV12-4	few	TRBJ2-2	TGTGCCAGCAGCTACCCGGGACTAGCGGTAACCGGGGAGCTGTTTTTT	CASSYPGLAVTGELFF
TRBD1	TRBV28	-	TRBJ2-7	TGTGCCAGCAGTCCACACCTTTTTGGACAGGGGGGGACCCCCTACGAGCAGTACTTC	CASSPHLFGQGGTPYEQYF
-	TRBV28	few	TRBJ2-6	TGTGCCAGCGCCCTCAGGCTCTCTGGGGCCAACGTCCTGACTTTC	CASALRLSGANVLTF
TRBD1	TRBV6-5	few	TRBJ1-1	TGTGCCAGCAGTTTTACGACAGGGCAAGGGGACACTGAAGCTTTCTTT	CASSFTTGQGDTEAFF
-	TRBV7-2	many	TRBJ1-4	TGTGCCAGCAGTTCCAACGATCCCCTCTCAACTAATGAAAAACTGTTTTTT	CASSSNDPLSTNEKLFF
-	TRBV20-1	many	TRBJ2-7	TGCAGTGCTAGGCCGATATCCTCCTACGAGCAGTACTTC	CSARPISSYEQYF
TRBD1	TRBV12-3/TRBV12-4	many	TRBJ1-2	TGTGCCAGCAGCCGGACAGGCTATGGCTACACCTTC	CASSRTGYGYTF
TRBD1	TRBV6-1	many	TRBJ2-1	TGTGCCAGCAGTGGTACAGGGGCGGATTGGAATGAGCAGTTCTTC	CASSGTGADWNEQFF